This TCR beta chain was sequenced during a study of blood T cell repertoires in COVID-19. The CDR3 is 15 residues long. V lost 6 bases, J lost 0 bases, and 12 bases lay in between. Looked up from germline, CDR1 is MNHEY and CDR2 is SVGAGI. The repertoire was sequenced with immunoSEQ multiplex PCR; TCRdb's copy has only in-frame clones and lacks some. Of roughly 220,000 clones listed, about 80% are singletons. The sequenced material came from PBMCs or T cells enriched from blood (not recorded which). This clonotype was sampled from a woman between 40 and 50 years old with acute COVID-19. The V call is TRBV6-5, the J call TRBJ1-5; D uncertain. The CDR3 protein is CASRLQSYSNQPQHF. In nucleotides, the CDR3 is TGTGCCAGCAGGCTGCAAAGCTATAGCAATCAGCCCCAGCATTTT.